A single sample gave rise to the 26 T cell receptor beta chains below, sequenced in a study of ipilimumab plus nivolumab after autologous stem cell transplantation. The data were produced by immunoSEQ multiplex PCR, yet TCRdb's version contains in-frame clones alone and is incomplete. This table has around 9,300 clones, more than 60% appearing once. Material: PBMCs, obtained in a trial of ipilimumab plus nivolumab as post-transplant consolidation. The receptors were gathered from a female donor with multiple myeloma.

This clone was seen a few times. The V and J genes are TRBV7-9 and TRBJ1-2; weak D call: TRBD1 (5 bases). Deletions cut 6 bases from V and 0 bases from J, with 11 bases between. Germline CDR1 is SEHNR and CDR2 is FQNEAQ (reference sequence). CDR3 length equals 14 residues. The CDR3 DNA reads TGTGCCAGCAGGGGCCAGGGTTCTAACTATGGCTACACCTTC. Its protein product is CASRGQGSNYGYTF. Combining the CDR3 with reference TRBV7-9 and TRBJ1-2 gives the whole variable domain DTGVSQNPRHKITKRGQNVTFRCDPISEHNRLYWYRQTLGQGPEFLTYFQNEAQLEKSRLLSDRFSAERPKGSFSTLEIQRTEQGDSAMYLCASRGQGSNYGYTFGSGTRLTVV.

This chain links TRBV9 with TRBJ2-5, with 8 bases fitting TRBD1. The junction had 12 bases not matched to a gene; V was cut back by 3 bases and J by 5 bases. The CDR3 length is 16 residues. From germline, CDR1 is SGDLS and CDR2 YYNGEE. Here the CDR3 DNA reads TGTGCCAGCAGCGCGGGGACAGGCTCCTCCAGTGAGACCCAGTACTTC. Translated, it gives CASSAGTGSSSETQYF.

The CDR3, as DNA: TGTGCCAGCAGCTTAGTCGAGACCCAGTACTTC. Amino acids: CASSLVETQYF. This sequence joins TRBV7-2 and TRBJ2-5; D ambiguous. The CDR3 runs 11 residues. With 1 base removed from V and 5 bases from J, the gap between germline ends came to 2 bases. The germline V gene has CDR1 SGHTA and CDR2 FQGNSA. Drawing the rest from reference TRBV7-2 and TRBJ2-5, the complete variable domain is GAGVSQSPSNKVTEKGKDVELRCDPISGHTALYWYRQSLGQGLEFLIYFQGNSAPDKSGLPSDRFSAERTGGSVSTLTIQRTQQEDSAVYLCASSLVETQYFGPGTRLLVL.

The chain couples TRBV4-2 to TRBJ1-5, with unresolved D. The germline V gene has CDR1 LGHNA and CDR2 YNFKEQ. V shed 3 bases and J shed 4 bases, with 7 bases lying between them. This CDR3 has 13 amino acids. CDR3 loop: CASSQNANQPQHF. In nucleotides, the CDR3 is TGTGCCAGCAGCCAGAACGCTAATCAGCCCCAGCATTTT.

V is TRBV7-9 and J is TRBJ1-1, with 7 bases that match TRBD1. There are 15 residues in the CDR3. V was pared by 2 bases and J by 7 bases, with 10 bases of the junction left unmatched. Germline V gives CDR1 SEHNR, CDR2 FQNEAQ (reference sequence). The CDR3 bases are TGTGCCAGCAGCTTATCCTCAGGGGGTCCGAGTGAAGCTTTCTTT. Amino acid sequence: CASSLSSGGPSEAFF.

This chain uses TRBV18 with TRBJ2-1; D perhaps matches TRBD2 (6 bases). CDR1 and CDR2 from the germline V gene are KGHSH and LQKENI. The CDR3 extends over 13 amino acids. Trimming left V 6 bases short and J 5 bases short, with 11 bases between. CDR3 region: CASSPGTDNEQFF. DNA for the CDR3: TGTGCCAGCTCCCCCGGGACTGACAATGAGCAGTTCTTC.

The chain is built from TRBV10-1 and TRBJ2-1; tentative D call: TRBD1 (6 bases). V was pared by 5 bases and J by 2 bases, with 10 bases between. Per the germline V gene, CDR1 is WNHNN and CDR2 is SYGVQD (reference sequence). The length of the CDR3 is 14 residues. The CDR3 loop is CASSTGSTYNEQFF. In nucleotides, the CDR3 is TGCGCCAGCAGTACAGGGTCGACCTACAATGAGCAGTTCTTC.

The gene calls are TRBV7-3 and TRBJ1-2; D call uncertain. This CDR3 has 15 amino acids. Germline assignment: CDR1 SGHTA and CDR2 FQGTGA. Trimming stripped 1 base from V and 1 base from J, with 10 bases between. The chain's CDR3 is CASSLRAEDNYGYTF. The DNA of the CDR3 is TGTGCCAGCAGCTTAAGGGCAGAGGATAACTATGGCTACACCTTC.

The V call is TRBV5-1, the J call TRBJ2-1; the D gene could be TRBD1 or TRBD2 (5 bases each). The CDR3 spans 16 residues. Germline V gives CDR1 SGHRS, CDR2 YFSETQ. Between the trimmed V and J ends, which lost 4 bases and 7 bases, there was a span of 21 bases. CDR3 in DNA: TGCGCCAGCAGCCCCACTCCCGGGACCTACGATAATGAGCAGTTCTTC. Encoded protein: CASSPTPGTYDNEQFF.

The chain links TRBV13 to TRBJ2-3; 7 bases are shared with TRBD1. After removal of 4 bases from V and 1 base from J, the junction contained 11 bases not matched to a gene. The germline gives CDR1 PRHDT, CDR2 FYEKMQ (reference sequence). There are 17 residues in the CDR3. The DNA for the CDR3 is TGTGCCAGCAGCTCGCGACGACAGGGAGTTGGCACAGATACGCAGTATTTT. Amino acids: CASSSRRQGVGTDTQYF.

The V and J genes are TRBV6-1 and TRBJ2-1; no firm D call. V was trimmed by 5 bases and J by 8 bases, leaving 10 bases between them. Germline CDR1 and CDR2: MNHNS and SASEGT. The CDR3 runs 12 residues. For the CDR3, the DNA is TGTGCCAGCAGTTCCGAGGCCGATGAGCAGTTCTTC. Translated, it gives CASSSEADEQFF.

This clone has a handful of counts. V is TRBV2 and J is TRBJ2-1; 9 positions match TRBD1. The J segment lost 8 bases and the V segment lost 8 bases, leaving 7 bases of the junction unmatched. The V gene's germline CDR1 is SNHLY and CDR2 FYNNEI. The CDR3 has 13 residues. The CDR3 loop is CASRDRVLDEQFF. In nucleotides, the CDR3 is TGTGCCAGCCGGGACAGGGTGTTGGATGAGCAGTTCTTC.

The rearrangement joins TRBV19 to TRBJ1-1; TRBD1 agrees at 9 bases. Germline CDR1 and CDR2: LNHDA and SQIVND (reference sequence). The CDR3 is 15 amino acids. With 6 bases clipped from V and 5 bases from J, the junction kept 10 bases outside the gene matches. The CDR3 is CASRLIWTGETEAFF. For the CDR3, the DNA is TGTGCCAGTAGGCTAATCTGGACAGGGGAAACTGAAGCTTTCTTT.

J is TRBJ2-5 and V is TRBV30; the match to TRBD2 covers 10 bases. V dropped 3 bases and J dropped 4; count of bases not matched to a gene: 8. The CDR3 consists of 15 residues. Germline CDR1 reads GTSNPN; CDR2 reads SVGIG (reference sequence). The CDR3 nucleotides are TGTGCCTGGAGACTAGCGGGAAGAGCGTCAGAGACCCAGTACTTC. The encoded protein is CAWRLAGRASETQYF.

The rearrangement joins TRBV7-2 to TRBJ2-7; 8 bases are shared with TRBD1. The length of the CDR3 is 13 residues. CDR1 is SGHTA, CDR2 FQGNSA, per germline. Trimming took 1 base from V and 4 from J; bases not matched to a gene: 0. The CDR3 region is CASSLGTGYEQYF. The CDR3 DNA follows: TGTGCCAGCAGCTTAGGGACAGGGTACGAGCAGTACTTC.

This clone appeared once. Written as DNA, the CDR3 is TGCGCCAGCAGTCGGTATAGGGATGGCACCGGGGAGCTGTTTTTT. This codes for CASSRYRDGTGELFF. The chain uses TRBV10-1 and TRBJ2-2; D call uncertain. Between the trimmed V and J ends, which lost 5 bases and 4 bases, there was a span of 14 bases. The V gene's germline CDR1 is WNHNN and CDR2 SYGVQD (reference sequence). The length of the CDR3 is 15 residues.

CDR3 protein: CASSRGTFSTDTQYF. CDR3 DNA: TGTGCCAGCAGCCGTGGGACTTTTAGCACAGATACGCAGTATTTT. The J gene is TRBJ2-3, the V gene TRBV7-2, with D possibly matching TRBD2 (6 bases). The CDR3 consists of 15 residues. V shed 5 bases and J shed 0 bases, with 12 bases lying between them. Germline V CDR1 and CDR2: SGHTA, FQGNSA.

V and J are TRBV11-2 and TRBJ1-4; D possibly corresponds to TRBD1 (5 bases). The CDR3 loop spans 14 amino acids. V was shortened by 7 bases and J by 6 bases, with 15 bases between the two germline ends. The germline V gene encodes CDR1 SGHAT and CDR2 FQNNGV. The CDR3 spells CASTINLGHEKLFF. For the CDR3, the DNA is TGTGCCAGCACCATAAACCTGGGGCATGAAAAACTGTTTTTT.

This clone has more than one count but fewer than ten. This chain joins TRBV5-1 and TRBJ2-7; D is possibly TRBD1 (5 bases). V shed 5 bases and J shed 3 bases, with 9 bases lying between them. Germline V lookup: CDR1 SGHRS, CDR2 YFSETQ. The CDR3 length is 12 residues. In DNA, the CDR3 is TGCGCCAGCAGTCCGGACATCTACGAGCAGTACTTC. Encoded protein: CASSPDIYEQYF.

The rearrangement joins TRBV5-6 to TRBJ2-2, with TRBD1 identical over 8 bases. With 3 bases clipped from V and 3 bases from J, the junction kept 4 bases outside the gene matches. The germline V gene has CDR1 SGHDT and CDR2 YYEEEE. This CDR3 has 15 residues. The CDR3 coding sequence is TGTGCCAGCAGCTCGGACAGGGTGGACACCGGGGAGCTGTTTTTT. This gives the protein CASSSDRVDTGELFF. Full variable domain (outside the CDR3, taken from reference TRBV5-6 and TRBJ2-2): DAGVTQSPTHLIKTRGQQVTLRCSPKSGHDTVSWYQQALGQGPQFIFQYYEEEERQRGNFPDRFSGHQFPNYSSELNVNALLLGDSALYLCASSSDRVDTGELFFGEGSRLTVL.

This chain connects TRBV19 to TRBJ2-6; D gene unclear. Trimming pared 5 bases from V and 2 bases from J, leaving 13 bases between. Germline values: CDR1 LNHDA, CDR2 SQIVND (reference sequence). The CDR3 is 16 amino acids. CDR3 in DNA: TGTGCCAGTAGTCCTCAGTCCGGCCCTGGGGCCAACGTCCTGACTTTC. Translation: CASSPQSGPGANVLTF.

This clone has only a few counts. This chain connects TRBV11-2 to TRBJ2-3, with 14 nucleotides matching TRBD2. Looked up from germline, CDR1 is SGHAT and CDR2 is FQNNGV. This CDR3 has 16 residues. V gave up 5 bases and J gave up 4 bases; unmatched junction bases: 5. The CDR3 reads CASSTTSGRGADTQYF. Written as DNA, the CDR3 is TGTGCCAGCAGCACGACTAGCGGGAGGGGTGCAGATACGCAGTATTTT.

The chain carries TRBV27 and TRBJ2-2; the D is unclear. V lost 5 bases to trimming and J lost 7 bases, with 8 bases between them. CDR1 and CDR2 from the germline V gene are MNHEY and SMNVEV (reference sequence). This CDR3 comprises 12 residues. The chain's CDR3 is CASSVLVGELFF. Here the CDR3 DNA reads TGTGCCAGCAGTGTATTAGTCGGGGAGCTGTTTTTT.

V usage is TRBV4-1 and J usage is TRBJ2-5; D not certain. The CDR3 is 14 residues long. Germline V gene data show CDR1 as MGHRA and CDR2 as YSYEKL. Trimming left V 3 bases short and J 9 bases short, with 17 bases between. CDR3 amino acids: CASSHPQERTSQYF. The CDR3 DNA sequence: TGCGCCAGCAGCCATCCTCAGGAGAGAACTTCCCAGTACTTC.

This rearrangement joins TRBV9 to TRBJ1-1; D ambiguous. The CDR3 contains 13 residues. Trimming took off 4 bases at V and 1 base at J, with 8 bases between the two ends. Germline V gives CDR1 SGDLS, CDR2 YYNGEE. DNA for the CDR3: TGTGCCAGCAGCATCGGACCGAACACTGAAGCTTTCTTT. Protein sequence: CASSIGPNTEAFF.

This chain links TRBV7-9 with TRBJ2-5, with a tentative D call TRBD2 (7 bases). Deletions cut 7 bases from V and 2 bases from J, with 17 bases between. Germline V gene lookup returns CDR1 SEHNR and CDR2 FQNEAQ (reference sequence). The length of the CDR3 is 15 residues. This CDR3 is CASNKGGAGQETQYF. CDR3 DNA: TGTGCCAGCAACAAGGGGGGGGCGGGACAAGAGACCCAGTACTTC.